Below are 12 T cell receptor beta chains sequenced from a single sample in a study of T cell responses to AZD1222 COVID-19 vaccine. Libraries were prepared by immunoSEQ multiplex PCR; TCRdb keeps only in-frame clonotypes and omits some of them. The data contain 50,000 or so clones, 89% of them singletons. Sequences were derived from peripheral blood, sampled 28 days after the second AZD1222 dose. Source of these receptors: an adult who received the AZD1222 COVID-19 vaccine.

This chain connects TRBV24-1 to TRBJ2-1; the D gene could be TRBD1 or TRBD2 (6 bases each). This CDR3 comprises 16 residues. Deletions cut 5 bases from V and 0 bases from J, with 13 bases between. Germline V gives CDR1 KGHDR, CDR2 SFDVKD. The CDR3 sequence is CATSARRGSSYNEQFF. CDR3 in DNA: TGTGCCACCAGTGCAAGGAGGGGGAGCTCCTACAATGAGCAGTTCTTC.

The J gene is TRBJ1-1, the V gene TRBV29-1; D is ambiguous. V lost 7 bases and J 6 bases, leaving 9 bases between the germline ends. Germline values: CDR1 SQVTM, CDR2 ANQGSEA. The CDR3 is 10 residues long. The CDR3 DNA is TGCAGCGCCACAGAACCTGAAGCTTTCTTT. Translated: CSATEPEAFF.

DNA of the CDR3: TGTGCCAGTAGTATAAGCGGGAGCTCCTACGAGCAGTACTTC. This gives the protein CASSISGSSYEQYF. V gene TRBV19 combines with J gene TRBJ2-7; 8 bases align to TRBD2. With V trimmed by 2 bases and J by 0 bases, 0 bases remained unmatched. The CDR3 runs to 14 residues. Germline V lookup: CDR1 LNHDA, CDR2 SQIVND (reference sequence).

The chain links TRBV5-4 to TRBJ2-1; D could derive from TRBD1 or TRBD2 (8 bases each). Germline V gene data show CDR1 as SGHNT and CDR2 as YYREEE (reference sequence). CDR3 length equals 18 residues. The V end was cut by 6 bases, the J end by 6 bases, with 28 bases between. The CDR3 DNA follows: TGTGCCAGCACGAAGGTGGGACTAGGGACAGGCTTTAGCAATGAGCAGTTCTTC. This gives the protein CASTKVGLGTGFSNEQFF.

J is TRBJ2-5 and V is TRBV24-1, with 10 bases matching TRBD2. CDR1 is KGHDR and CDR2 is SFDVKD in the germline V gene. After removal of 0 bases from V and 5 bases from J, the junction contained 5 bases not matched to a gene. The CDR3 loop spans 16 amino acids. CDR3 sequence: CATSDLRSSGSETQYF. The DNA of the CDR3 is TGTGCCACCAGTGATTTGAGGTCTAGCGGGAGTGAGACCCAGTACTTC.

The chain has TRBV25-1 and TRBJ1-2; TRBD1 is a possible D gene (6 bases). The germline V and J ends were trimmed by 3 bases and 0 bases, with 8 bases remaining between them. This CDR3 contains 14 residues. Germline CDR1 and CDR2: MGHDK and SYGVNS. The CDR3 here is CASSDPGANYGYTF. In DNA form, the CDR3 reads TGTGCCAGCAGTGACCCAGGGGCTAACTATGGCTACACCTTC.

The CDR3 region is CASSLAGGTEAFF. CDR3 in DNA: TGTGCCAGCAGTTTAGCAGGGGGCACTGAAGCTTTCTTT. The V and J genes are TRBV12-3 or TRBV12-4 and TRBJ1-1; a weak D match, TRBD1 (6 bases). This CDR3 has 13 amino acids. V lost 0 bases to trimming and J lost 4 bases, with 6 bases between them.

In this sample, this clone turned up once. The chain links TRBV27 to TRBJ2-5; 12 bases are a match to TRBD1. The trim removed 3 bases at V and 4 bases at J, leaving 6 bases unmatched. This CDR3 is built from 16 residues. The germline V gene encodes CDR1 MNHEY and CDR2 SMNVEV (reference sequence). The DNA of the CDR3 is TGTGCCAGCAGTTTCGGGGGACAGGGGGCGCGAGAGACCCAGTACTTC. Translated, it gives CASSFGGQGARETQYF.

This chain links TRBV3-1 (or the pseudogene TRBV3-2) with TRBJ1-4; tentatively, D is TRBD1 (5 bases). The ends were cut back, 1 base at V and 7 bases at J, with 7 bases in the middle. CDR1 and CDR2 from the germline V gene are LGHDT and YNNKEL (reference sequence). This CDR3 has 13 amino acids. The CDR3 coding sequence is TGTGCCAGCAGCCAAGCCCAGGGTGAAAAACTGTTTTTT. Translation gives CASSQAQGEKLFF.

The chain joins TRBV6-5 to TRBJ1-4, with D perhaps matching TRBD1 (6 bases). Per germline, CDR1 MNHEY and CDR2 SVGAGI. V was trimmed by 7 bases and J by 6 bases, leaving 15 bases between them. The CDR3 has 14 amino acids. The CDR3 DNA reads as TGTGCCAGCACTAGGGGGGGCCCCTATGAAAAACTGTTTTTT. This encodes CASTRGGPYEKLFF.

This rearrangement joins TRBV11-2 to TRBJ2-7; TRBD2 is a possible D gene (6 bases). The CDR3 has 14 amino acids. V was pared by 1 base and J by 11 bases, with 18 bases between. CDR1 is SGHAT and CDR2 is FQNNGV in the germline V gene. The CDR3 DNA reads as TGTGCCAGCAGCTTAGCCGGAGGGGCTACCGAAGAGTACTTC. Its translation: CASSLAGGATEEYF.

The gene calls are TRBV7-6 and TRBJ1-1, with 10 bases identical to TRBD1. The germline V gene has CDR1 SGHVS and CDR2 FNYEAQ. The trim removed 2 bases at V and 0 bases at J, leaving 15 bases unmatched. The CDR3 has 20 residues. The CDR3 coding sequence is TGTGCCAGCAGCTTATGGGCCGGGACAGGGGCTCTTCTTGTGAACACTGAAGCTTTCTTT. Amino acid sequence: CASSLWAGTGALLVNTEAFF.